Here is one T cell receptor beta chain with its context. Its antigen is still unknown. No much larger clonotype is one base removed from it; base qualities were not supplied. Via the germline V gene, CDR1 is SGHDT and CDR2 YYEEEE. Unmatched junction bases come to 9, with V trimmed by 3 bases and J by 5 bases. The CDR3 measures 15 amino acids from cysteine to phenylalanine. Only CDR3 DNA is held: 45 bases, read in frame from base 1. The library was prepared using PCR. Reads for this sample came from a NextSeq 500. Bulk TCR libraries were prepared as previously described, using TCR primers listed in Table S5. The Qiagen AllPrep DNA/RNA kit was used to purify total RNA. Reads from multiple sequencing runs of the same library were pooled before analysis. In the paper's pipeline: Reads were retained only if an exact TCR constant sequence was present, and the retained reads were trimmed to 150 nt and grouped according to their 12-nt molecular barcodes. Reads in each barcode group were sub-clustered using a 15% Levenshtein threshold, and a quality-weighted consensus sequence was built for each RNA molecule. Non-functional sequences were removed, as were lower-count sequences one edit away from another. Based on fitting two negative binomial distributions, any barcode sub-cluster with under 20% of the maximum read count was discarded. The public reads were quality trimmed at Q25 with fastp and then assembled into clones with MiXCR by TCRdb, keeping productive beta chains. Rows are combined by CDR3 protein, so each entry shows the most common genes and DNA. Here the V and J calls rest on TCRdb's processing, not on the authors' analysis. The sample includes approximately 93,000 distinct CDR3 sequences, with more than 20% observed a single time. The top ten hold about 0.73% of the sample.

Libraries of naive CD8 T cells were generated from roughly 21,000 to 960,000 sorted cells, with 10%, 30% or 50% of the purified RNA used. Naive CD8 T cells were FACS-sorted as CD8+CD4-CCR7+CD45RA+ on a BD FACSAria II into RLT Plus buffer. To test detection sensitivity, Jurkat RNA equivalent to more than 9 TCR copies was spiked into samples of about 17,000-1,100,000 naive CD8 T cells. CD8 T cells were enriched using RosetteSep CD8+ T Cell Enrichment Cocktail and Ficoll-Paque, and the enriched cells then underwent ACK red cell lysis. The sample originates from a study of molecular identifiers for immune sequencing clone quantification (dated by TCRdb to the late 2010s). With regard to the full study: For a replicate experiment, RNA from around 20,000 or 99,000 naive CD8 T cells was divided into five aliquots, of which four were sequenced. The study was a methods study using CD8 T cells to benchmark molecular-identifier clustering-based TCR repertoire sequencing (MIDCIRS) and TCR RNA copy counting. Beyond this particular receptor, the publication reports: The naive libraries included spiked-in Jurkat TCR RNA (10 copies' worth), and this Jurkat TCR RNA is not part of the donor repertoire. Modeling indicated about 3 TCR RNA copies recovered per cell, compared with 7.5 to 10 by digital PCR, which implies a capture efficiency of around 29%. In CMV-specific effector cells, clones with more than 20 RNA copies accounted for over 98% of molecules, whereas in naive cells such clones accounted for under 1%. A single cell's worth of spiked-in Jurkat TCR RNA was reported detectable even among around 1 million naive CD8 T cells. When barcode sub-clustering was not used, chimeric consensus sequences inflated TCR diversity, with chimeras reaching as high as 47%. Identical TCR molecules sharing a barcode could cause highly expanded clone sizes to be underestimated.

The sequence came from a human donor in good health. Some libraries in this study had Jurkat cell RNA spiked in. What was sequenced was naive CD8+ T cells from blood, with Jurkat cell RNA spiked in. The cell subset or site label, as the study defines it: FACS-sorted CD8+CD4-CCR7+CD45RA+ naive T cells. The chain was built from TRBV5-6 and TRBJ1-2; a stretch of 8 junction bases matches TRBD1. The DNA reads TGTGCCAGCAGCTCGAGGACAGGGCTGATGTATGGCTACACCTTC. This gives the protein CASSSRTGLMYGYTF.